Here is one T cell receptor beta chain with its context. Antigen: not known. Each TCR beta cDNA library carried unique molecular identifiers. Yield was roughly 500,000 cDNA molecules from 1 to 10 million T cells. TCRdb used MiXCR to reprocess the PCR reads, holding one entry per CDR3 protein. The sample includes hundreds of thousands of distinct CDR3 sequences, around 53% seen only once; the top ten take 4.6%. This specimen belongs to a study of post-analysis software for immune sequencing data. In the study overall: Included courses were relapsing-remitting and secondary progressive multiple sclerosis; progressive-relapsing multiple sclerosis was also included. Notes on the study in general: Multiple sclerosis patients showed significantly lower normalized Chao1 diversity than controls did. Those samples that were prepared in the same batch co-clustered strongly by F measure.

The clonotype originates from a girl aged 10 to 17 with multiple sclerosis. The sequenced material came from blood.

The CDR3 bases are TGTGCCAGCAGCGCATGGGAGGGGCCGTATGGCTACACCTTC. The encoded protein is CASSAWEGPYGYTF. The J gene is TRBJ1-2, the V gene TRBV7-8; TRBD1 is a possible D gene (5 bases). Trimming removed 5 bases from V and 5 bases from J, with 15 bases in between. This CDR3 is 14 amino acids long. CDR1 is SGHVS, CDR2 FQNEAQ, per germline.